A selection of T cell receptor beta chains follows, all from one sample in a study of identical twins. TCRdb redid the calling of the 5' RACE reads with MiXCR, one entry per CDR3 protein. The profile covers approximately 620,000 distinct CDR3 sequences, with less than 10% appearing a single time and approximately 0.94% taken by the ten largest. In addition, the sample was reused for a study of yellow fever vaccine responses in identical twins.

The sequenced sample consisted of PBMCs. These receptors all stem from a woman aged 18-29 years in good health. Both conserved end residues are part of each CDR3. The order of the fields is clone size, D gene, J gene, V gene, CDR3 protein, CDR3 DNA. A D gene is named only where the DNA matches it firmly. Clone size is shown for a subset of rows, as once, few, many or a class of expanded clone.

size: NA; D: NA; J: TRBJ2-7; V: TRBV5-1; CDR3: CASSYDTYEQYF; DNA: TGCGCCAGCAGCTATGATACATACGAGCAGTACTTC
size: NA; D: NA; J: TRBJ2-4; V: TRBV7-2; CDR3: CASSLAPPDRSVAKNIQYF; DNA: TGTGCCAGCAGCTTAGCGCCCCCTGATCGATCGGTAGCCAAAAACATTCAGTACTTC
size: many; D: NA; J: TRBJ2-1; V: TRBV10-3; CDR3: CAISHTSPNEQFF; DNA: TGTGCCATCAGCCACACTAGTCCCAATGAGCAGTTCTTC
size: NA; D: TRBD1; J: TRBJ1-1; V: TRBV27; CDR3: CASSMGQGATEAFF; DNA: TGTGCCAGCAGTATGGGACAGGGAGCTACTGAAGCTTTCTTT
size: few; D: NA; J: TRBJ1-1; V: TRBV6-2/TRBV6-3; CDR3: CASSLQGWGTEAFF; DNA: TGTGCCAGCAGTTTACAGGGCTGGGGCACTGAAGCTTTCTTT
size: NA; D: NA; J: TRBJ2-7; V: TRBV7-3; CDR3: CASSGNGNEQYF; DNA: TGTGCCAGCAGCGGGAACGGGAACGAGCAGTACTTC
size: many; D: NA; J: TRBJ2-5; V: TRBV5-1; CDR3: CASSLEGQETQYF; DNA: TGCGCCAGCAGCTTGGAGGGCCAAGAGACCCAGTACTTC
size: many; D: TRBD2; J: TRBJ2-1; V: TRBV9; CDR3: CASSSGTSGSNEQFF; DNA: TGTGCCAGCAGCTCCGGGACTAGCGGGAGCAATGAGCAGTTCTTC
size: many; D: NA; J: TRBJ1-4; V: TRBV29-1; CDR3: CSVASGGEKLFF; DNA: TGCAGCGTTGCTTCTGGGGGGGAAAAACTGTTTTTT
size: NA; D: TRBD1; J: TRBJ1-2; V: TRBV6-4; CDR3: CASSDSVGQGGNYGYTF; DNA: TGTGCCAGCAGTGACTCCGTGGGACAGGGGGGTAACTATGGCTACACCTTC
size: many; D: NA; J: TRBJ2-3; V: TRBV25-1; CDR3: CASRENRADTQYF; DNA: TGTGCCAGCAGGGAAAATAGGGCAGATACGCAGTATTTT
size: NA; D: NA; J: TRBJ2-1; V: TRBV11-3; CDR3: CASSLEARGYNEQFF; DNA: TGTGCCAGCAGCTTAGAGGCCAGGGGATACAATGAGCAGTTCTTC
size: many; D: NA; J: TRBJ1-5; V: TRBV5-1; CDR3: CASSLGVPQHF; DNA: TGCGCCAGCAGCTTGGGGGTCCCCCAGCATTTT
size: NA; D: NA; J: TRBJ2-5; V: TRBV12-5; CDR3: CASGLAGVETQYF; DNA: TGTGCTAGTGGCCTGGCCGGGGTCGAGACCCAGTACTTC
size: NA; D: NA; J: TRBJ1-1; V: TRBV3-1; CDR3: CASSQDAVRLNTEAFF; DNA: TGTGCCAGCAGCCAAGATGCGGTACGCTTGAACACTGAAGCTTTCTTT
size: many; D: NA; J: TRBJ2-3; V: TRBV5-1; CDR3: CASSLATAPGADTQYF; DNA: TGCGCCAGCAGCTTGGCTACAGCACCAGGGGCAGATACGCAGTATTTT
size: few; D: TRBD2; J: TRBJ2-1; V: TRBV20-1; CDR3: CSARRGSGGMNEQFF; DNA: TGCAGTGCTAGGCGGGGTAGCGGGGGTATGAATGAGCAGTTCTTC
size: many; D: NA; J: TRBJ2-7; V: TRBV7-2; CDR3: CASSLMILTYEQYF; DNA: TGTGCCAGCAGCTTAATGATCTTAACCTACGAGCAGTACTTC
size: NA; D: NA; J: TRBJ2-1; V: TRBV12-3/TRBV12-4; CDR3: CACSYYRNRDDPNNEQFF; DNA: TGTGCCTGCAGCTACTACCGGAACAGGGACGACCCTAACAATGAGCAGTTCTTC
size: NA; D: NA; J: TRBJ1-1; V: TRBV5-1; CDR3: CASTKQVGTEAFF; DNA: TGCGCCAGCACTAAACAGGTCGGCACTGAAGCTTTCTTT
size: many; D: TRBD2; J: TRBJ2-5; V: TRBV2; CDR3: CASSEPRGQETQYF; DNA: TGTGCCAGCAGTGAGCCGCGGGGGCAAGAGACCCAGTACTTC
size: many; D: NA; J: TRBJ2-4; V: TRBV12-3/TRBV12-4; CDR3: CASSFDIGVLDIQYF; DNA: TGTGCCAGCAGTTTTGATATAGGGGTTTTGGACATTCAGTACTTC
size: NA; D: NA; J: TRBJ2-7; V: TRBV18; CDR3: CASPLLGGYEQYF; DNA: TGTGCCAGCCCGCTACTGGGGGGCTACGAGCAGTACTTC
size: NA; D: TRBD1; J: TRBJ2-5; V: TRBV11-2; CDR3: CASSFGTAFQGETQYF; DNA: TGTGCCAGCAGCTTTGGGACAGCCTTTCAAGGGGAGACCCAGTACTTC
size: many; D: TRBD2; J: TRBJ2-1; V: TRBV20-1; CDR3: CSATDSGISYNEQFF; DNA: TGCAGTGCAACCGATAGCGGGATCTCCTACAATGAGCAGTTCTTC
size: NA; D: NA; J: TRBJ1-4; V: TRBV11-2; CDR3: CASSLQSYEKLFF; DNA: TGTGCCAGCAGCCTGCAATCCTATGAAAAACTGTTTTTT
size: NA; D: TRBD1; J: TRBJ2-3; V: TRBV11-1; CDR3: CASSPGLGSDRGTDTQYF; DNA: TGTGCCAGCAGCCCCGGTTTAGGCTCGGACAGGGGCACAGATACGCAGTATTTT
size: NA; D: TRBD2; J: TRBJ2-5; V: TRBV20-1; CDR3: CSARDRGGVLYF; DNA: TGCAGTGCTAGAGATCGGGGGGGCGTGTTGTACTTC
size: NA; D: TRBD2; J: TRBJ2-1; V: TRBV11-2; CDR3: CASSIPGLAGGGEQFF; DNA: TGTGCCAGCAGCATACCGGGACTAGCGGGAGGGGGTGAGCAGTTCTTC
size: few; D: NA; J: TRBJ2-3; V: TRBV4-3; CDR3: CASSQVSGVRDTQYF; DNA: TGCGCCAGCAGCCAAGTTTCGGGGGTGAGGGATACGCAGTATTTT
size: few; D: TRBD1; J: TRBJ2-7; V: TRBV29-1; CDR3: CSAESGQGTYEQYF; DNA: TGCAGCGCTGAATCGGGACAGGGGACCTACGAGCAGTACTTC
size: NA; D: NA; J: TRBJ2-1; V: TRBV6-5; CDR3: CASSYSAGLNEQFF; DNA: TGTGCCAGCAGTTACTCGGCGGGGCTCAATGAGCAGTTCTTC
size: many; D: TRBD1; J: TRBJ1-2; V: TRBV12-3/TRBV12-4; CDR3: CASSFPSGTGDYGYTF; DNA: TGTGCCAGCAGTTTCCCGTCCGGGACAGGGGACTATGGCTACACCTTC
size: few; D: NA; J: TRBJ2-7; V: TRBV6-6; CDR3: CASSSPVVREQYF; DNA: TGTGCCAGCAGCTCCCCTGTGGTACGGGAGCAGTACTTC
size: NA; D: TRBD1; J: TRBJ2-4; V: TRBV29-1; CDR3: CSVDTGGPIQYF; DNA: TGCAGCGTTGACACAGGGGGGCCCATTCAGTACTTC
size: few; D: NA; J: TRBJ2-3; V: TRBV7-9; CDR3: CASSYKAGRGDTQYF; DNA: TGTGCCAGCAGCTATAAGGCGGGTCGTGGAGATACGCAGTATTTT
size: many; D: NA; J: TRBJ2-7; V: TRBV29-1; CDR3: CSVDGWQGQQYF; DNA: TGCAGCGTTGACGGATGGCAGGGCCAGCAGTACTTC
size: many; D: NA; J: TRBJ2-3; V: TRBV10-3; CDR3: CAIGNSRRGADTQYF; DNA: TGTGCCATCGGGAATAGCCGCAGGGGAGCAGATACGCAGTATTTT
size: NA; D: NA; J: TRBJ2-2; V: TRBV4-2; CDR3: CASSQVVGGNTGELFF; DNA: TGTGCCAGCAGCCAAGTGGTGGGGGGAAACACCGGGGAGCTGTTTTTT
size: many; D: NA; J: TRBJ2-7; V: TRBV6-1; CDR3: CASSTGGGGGSIPYEQYF; DNA: TGTGCCAGCAGTACAGGGGGAGGGGGCGGGAGCATTCCCTACGAGCAGTACTTC
size: many; D: NA; J: TRBJ2-7; V: TRBV4-3; CDR3: CASSQDHSDAYEQYF; DNA: TGCGCCAGCAGCCAAGATCACAGCGACGCCTACGAGCAGTACTTC